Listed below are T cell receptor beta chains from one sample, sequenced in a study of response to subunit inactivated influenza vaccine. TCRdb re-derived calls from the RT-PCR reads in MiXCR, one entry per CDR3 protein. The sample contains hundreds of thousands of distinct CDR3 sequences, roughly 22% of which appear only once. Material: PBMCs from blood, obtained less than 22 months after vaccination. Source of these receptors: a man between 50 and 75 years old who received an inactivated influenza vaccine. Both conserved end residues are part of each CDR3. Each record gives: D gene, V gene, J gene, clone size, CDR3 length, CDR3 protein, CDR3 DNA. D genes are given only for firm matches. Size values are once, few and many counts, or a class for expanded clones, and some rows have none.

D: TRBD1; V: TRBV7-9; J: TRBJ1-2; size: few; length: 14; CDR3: CASSDRQGNYGYTF; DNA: TGTGCCAGCAGCGACCGACAGGGAAACTATGGCTACACCTTC
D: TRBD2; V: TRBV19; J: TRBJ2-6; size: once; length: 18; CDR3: CASSILAGVRSGANVLTF; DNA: TGTGCCAGTAGTATCCTAGCGGGGGTCCGCTCTGGGGCCAACGTCCTGACTTTC
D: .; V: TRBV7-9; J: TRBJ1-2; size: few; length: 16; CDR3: CASSPRQALANYGYTF; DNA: TGTGCCAGCAGCCCAAGACAGGCCCTAGCTAACTATGGCTACACCTTC
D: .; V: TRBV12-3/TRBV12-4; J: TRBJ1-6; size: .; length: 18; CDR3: CASSLIGRNFSYNSPLHF; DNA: TGTGCCAGCAGTTTAATCGGCAGGAATTTCTCCTATAATTCACCCCTCCACTTT
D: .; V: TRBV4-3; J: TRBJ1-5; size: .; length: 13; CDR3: CASSSALNQPQHF; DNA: TGCGCCAGCAGCTCAGCCCTGAATCAGCCCCAGCATTTT
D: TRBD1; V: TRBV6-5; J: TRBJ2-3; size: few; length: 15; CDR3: CASSYAGTDTDTQYF; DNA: TGTGCCAGCAGTTACGCCGGGACAGACACAGATACGCAGTATTTT
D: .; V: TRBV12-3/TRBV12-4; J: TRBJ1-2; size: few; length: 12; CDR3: CASGGGFYGYTF; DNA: TGTGCCAGTGGCGGGGGGTTCTATGGCTACACCTTC
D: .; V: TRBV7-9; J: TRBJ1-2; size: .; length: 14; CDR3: CASSSPGQGAGYTF; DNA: TGTGCCAGCAGCTCACCTGGGCAGGGAGCGGGCTACACCTTC
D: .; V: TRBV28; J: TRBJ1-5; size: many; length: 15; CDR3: CASVHSRAGNQPQHF; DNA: TGTGCCAGCGTCCACTCCAGGGCTGGCAATCAGCCCCAGCATTTT
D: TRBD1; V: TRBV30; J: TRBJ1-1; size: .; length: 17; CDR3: CAWSPQQGKRLNTEAFF; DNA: TGTGCCTGGAGTCCCCAACAGGGGAAACGTTTGAACACTGAAGCTTTCTTT
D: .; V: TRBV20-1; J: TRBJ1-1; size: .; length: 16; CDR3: CSARVSFSPQTGEAFF; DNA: TGCAGTGCTAGGGTATCCTTTTCGCCGCAGACAGGTGAAGCTTTCTTT
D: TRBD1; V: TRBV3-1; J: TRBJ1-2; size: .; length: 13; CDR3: CASSQKTGDGYTF; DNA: TGTGCCAGCAGCCAAAAAACAGGGGATGGCTACACCTTC
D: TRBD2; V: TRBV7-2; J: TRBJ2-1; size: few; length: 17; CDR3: CASSFALAQSSYNEQFF; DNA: TGTGCCAGCAGCTTCGCACTAGCGCAGAGCTCCTACAATGAGCAGTTCTTC
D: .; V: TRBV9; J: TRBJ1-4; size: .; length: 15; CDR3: CASSDSPGTNEKLFF; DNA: TGTGCCAGCAGCGACTCCCCGGGTACAAATGAAAAACTGTTTTTT
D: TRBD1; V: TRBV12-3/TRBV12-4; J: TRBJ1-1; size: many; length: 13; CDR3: CASSLGRDREAFF; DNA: TGTGCCAGCAGTTTAGGTAGGGACAGGGAAGCTTTCTTT
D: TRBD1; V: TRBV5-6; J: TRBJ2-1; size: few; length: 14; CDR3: CASRGQGRYNEQFF; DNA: TGTGCCAGCAGGGGACAGGGTCGGTACAATGAGCAGTTCTTC
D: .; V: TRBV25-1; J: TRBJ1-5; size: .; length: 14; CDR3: CASSEPGEGQPQHF; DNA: TGTGCCAGCAGTGAACCGGGAGAAGGGCAGCCCCAGCATTTT
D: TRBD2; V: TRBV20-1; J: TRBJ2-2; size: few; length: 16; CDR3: CSARPGLAGGTGELFF; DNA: TGCAGTGCGAGACCGGGACTAGCGGGGGGGACCGGGGAGCTGTTTTTT
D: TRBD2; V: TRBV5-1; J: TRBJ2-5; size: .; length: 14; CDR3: CASSRGTRQETQYF; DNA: TGCGCCAGCAGCCGTGGGACTAGGCAAGAGACCCAGTACTTC
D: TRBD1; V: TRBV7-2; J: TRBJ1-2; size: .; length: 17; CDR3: CASSSATFRGQDYGYTF; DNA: TGTGCCAGCAGCTCAGCTACCTTCAGGGGGCAAGACTATGGCTACACCTTC
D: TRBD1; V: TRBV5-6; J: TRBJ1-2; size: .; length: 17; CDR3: CASSAYMGQGRGYGYTF; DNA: TGTGCCAGCAGCGCATACATGGGACAGGGGCGCGGCTATGGCTACACCTTC
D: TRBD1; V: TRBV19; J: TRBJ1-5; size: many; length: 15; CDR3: CASTTTGGSNQPQHF; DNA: TGTGCCAGTACCACCACAGGGGGTAGCAATCAGCCCCAGCATTTT
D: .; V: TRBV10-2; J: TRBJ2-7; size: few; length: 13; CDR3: CASSESVPYEQYF; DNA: TGCGCCAGCAGTGAGTCTGTACCGTACGAGCAGTACTTC
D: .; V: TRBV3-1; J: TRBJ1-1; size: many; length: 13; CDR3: CASSQGRNTEAFF; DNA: TGTGCCAGCAGCCAAGGAAGGAACACTGAAGCTTTCTTT
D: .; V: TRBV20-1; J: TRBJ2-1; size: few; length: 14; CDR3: CSATTSVTYNEQFF; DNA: TGCAGTGCAACGACCAGCGTAACCTACAATGAGCAGTTCTTC
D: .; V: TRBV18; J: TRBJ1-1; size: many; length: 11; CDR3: CASSPGTEAFF; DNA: TGTGCCAGCTCACCAGGGACTGAAGCTTTCTTT
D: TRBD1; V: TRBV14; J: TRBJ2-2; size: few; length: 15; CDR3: CASSQDRVLTGELFF; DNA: TGTGCCAGCAGCCAGGACAGGGTTCTCACCGGGGAGCTGTTTTTT
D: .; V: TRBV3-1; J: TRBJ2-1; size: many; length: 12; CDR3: CASSRLDNEQFF; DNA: TGTGCCAGCAGCCGCCTGGATAATGAGCAGTTCTTC
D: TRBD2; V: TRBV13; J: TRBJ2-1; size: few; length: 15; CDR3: CASSLASGRFYEQFF; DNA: TGTGCCAGCAGCTTAGCTAGCGGGAGATTCTATGAGCAGTTCTTC
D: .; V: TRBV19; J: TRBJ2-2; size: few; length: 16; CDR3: CASSIWVEANTGELFF; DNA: TGTGCCAGTAGTATTTGGGTGGAAGCGAACACCGGGGAGCTGTTTTTT
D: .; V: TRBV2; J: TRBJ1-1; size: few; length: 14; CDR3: CASSPRTVYTEAFF; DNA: TGTGCCAGCAGTCCCCGGACGGTTTACACTGAAGCTTTCTTT
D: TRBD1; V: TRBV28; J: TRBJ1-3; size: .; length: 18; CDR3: CASSLTGGAGAAGNTIYF; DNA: TGTGCCAGCAGCCTGACAGGGGGCGCGGGGGCCGCTGGAAACACCATATATTTT
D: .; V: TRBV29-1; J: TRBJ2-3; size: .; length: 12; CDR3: CSVVPGTDTQYF; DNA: TGCAGCGTTGTACCGGGGACAGATACGCAGTATTTT
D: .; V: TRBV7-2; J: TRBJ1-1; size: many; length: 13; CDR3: CASSKGPNTEAFF; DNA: TGTGCCAGCAGCAAAGGACCGAACACTGAAGCTTTCTTT
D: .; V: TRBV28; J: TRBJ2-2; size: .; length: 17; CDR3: CASSFRKRQGNWGELFF; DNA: TGTGCCAGCAGTTTTCGAAAGAGACAAGGGAATTGGGGGGAGCTGTTTTTT
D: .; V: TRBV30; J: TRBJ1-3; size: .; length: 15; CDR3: CAWSLGPHTGNTIYF; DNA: TGTGCCTGGAGCCTTGGACCGCATACTGGAAACACCATATATTTT
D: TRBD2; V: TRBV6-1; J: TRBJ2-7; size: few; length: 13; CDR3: CASRGTSGTEQYF; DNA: TGTGCCAGCAGAGGGACTAGCGGGACCGAGCAGTACTTC
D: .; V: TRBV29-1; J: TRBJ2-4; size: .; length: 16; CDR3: CSVGTDRMLAKNIQYF; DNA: TGCAGCGTGGGGACCGACAGAATGCTAGCCAAAAACATTCAGTACTTC
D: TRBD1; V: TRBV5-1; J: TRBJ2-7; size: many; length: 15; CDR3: CASSGEGTGIYEQYF; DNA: TGCGCCAGCAGCGGAGAGGGGACAGGGATCTACGAGCAGTACTTC
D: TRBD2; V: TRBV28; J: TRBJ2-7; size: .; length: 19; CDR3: CASSTSGLAGGTPYYEQYF; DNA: TGTGCCAGCAGTACCTCCGGACTAGCGGGAGGAACCCCTTACTACGAGCAGTACTTC
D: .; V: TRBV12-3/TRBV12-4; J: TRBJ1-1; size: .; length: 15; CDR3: CASSLTGWGNTEAFF; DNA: TGTGCCAGCAGTTTAACAGGATGGGGGAACACTGAAGCTTTCTTT
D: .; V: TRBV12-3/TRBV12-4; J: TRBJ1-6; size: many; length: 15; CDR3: CASSLGVSTNSPLHF; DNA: TGTGCCAGCAGTTTAGGTGTCAGTACGAATTCACCCCTCCACTTT